The present TCR beta chain was sequenced within a study of graft-versus-host responses after intestinal transplantation. Comments on this clone: As yet, its antigen is unknown.

TCRdb keeps only in-frame clones here, not all; method: immunoSEQ multiplex PCR. This table holds tens of thousands of clones, about 91% found once. The CDR3 runs 14 residues. From germline, CDR1 is SGHTA and CDR2 FQGNSA. After removal of 5 bases from V and 5 bases from J, the junction contained 7 bases not matched to a gene. The chain links TRBV7-2 to TRBJ2-3, with 7 nucleotides matching TRBD1. The TCR was taken from a human donor who received an intestinal transplant. The sample in question was unstimulated CD8+ T cells sorted from spleen or lymph node cells, obtained before intestinal transplant. CDR3 DNA: TGTGCCAGCAGCCCTCCATCAGGGGGAGATACGCAGTATTTT. This encodes CASSPPSGGDTQYF.